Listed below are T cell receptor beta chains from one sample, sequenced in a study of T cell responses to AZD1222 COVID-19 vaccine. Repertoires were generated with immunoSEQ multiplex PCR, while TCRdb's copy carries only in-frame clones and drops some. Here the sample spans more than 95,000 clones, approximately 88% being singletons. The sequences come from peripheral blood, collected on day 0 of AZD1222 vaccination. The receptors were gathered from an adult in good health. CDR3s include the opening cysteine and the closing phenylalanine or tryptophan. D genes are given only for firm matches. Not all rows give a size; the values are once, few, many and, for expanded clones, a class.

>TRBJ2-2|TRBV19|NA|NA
TGTGCCAGTAGTCGCCGGGCCCAAAACACCGGGGAGCTGTTTTTT
CASSRRAQNTGELFF
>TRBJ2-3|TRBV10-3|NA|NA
TGTGCCATCAATGGGCCCTCTGATACGCAGTATTTT
CAINGPSDTQYF
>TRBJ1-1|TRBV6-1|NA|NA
TGTGCCAGCAGTGAAAGAATGGACACTGAAGCTTTCTTT
CASSERMDTEAFF
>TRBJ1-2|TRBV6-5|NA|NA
TGTGCCAGCAGACAGGGTCTGGGAGGCTACACCTTC
CASRQGLGGYTF
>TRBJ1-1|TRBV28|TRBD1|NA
TGTGCCAGCAGTCGCGGACAGGGACGTGCTTTCTTT
CASSRGQGRAFF
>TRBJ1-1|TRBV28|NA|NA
TGTGCCAGCAGTTCTAGCCGCAGGGTGGGTGACACTGAAGCTTTCTTT
CASSSSRRVGDTEAFF
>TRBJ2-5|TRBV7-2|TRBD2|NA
TGTGCCAGCAGCGCGGCGTTAGAGCGGGACCAGTACTTC
CASSAALERDQYF
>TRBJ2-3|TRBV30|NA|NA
TGTGCCTGCCAACCCCAGATGGCGCAGTATTTT
CACQPQMAQYF
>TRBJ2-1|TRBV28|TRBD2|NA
TGTGCCAGCAGTTTACTAGGGACTAGCGGGTTTCCTGAGCAGTTCTTC
CASSLLGTSGFPEQFF
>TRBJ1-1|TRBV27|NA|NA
TGTGCCAGCAGTTTATCCCAGGTGGGGTTAACTGAAGCTTTCTTT
CASSLSQVGLTEAFF
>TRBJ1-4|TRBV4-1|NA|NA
TGCGCCAGCAGCCAAGTGGGGGAAAATGAAAAACTGTTTTTT
CASSQVGENEKLFF
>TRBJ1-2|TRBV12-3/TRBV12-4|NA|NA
TGTGCCAGCAGTTTGGGGGGAACCTATGGCTACACCTTC
CASSLGGTYGYTF
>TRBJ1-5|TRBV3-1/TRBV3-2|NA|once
TGTGCCAGCAGCCAAGGTACAGCCGTTAGCCAGCCCCAGCATTTT
CASSQGTAVSQPQHF
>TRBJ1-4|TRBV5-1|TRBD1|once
TGCGCCAGCAGCCGAGGGACAGTAAATGAAAAACTGTTTTTT
CASSRGTVNEKLFF
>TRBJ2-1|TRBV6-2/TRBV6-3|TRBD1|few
TGTGCCAGCAGCATAGGACAGGAGGTCAATGAGCAGTTCTTC
CASSIGQEVNEQFF
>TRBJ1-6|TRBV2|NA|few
TGTGCCAGCAGTGGGTTTTCACCCCTCCACTTT
CASSGFSPLHF
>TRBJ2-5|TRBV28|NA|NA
TGTGCCAGCAGTTTAACCAAATCCGGTCGGGGAGAGACCCAGTACTTC
CASSLTKSGRGETQYF
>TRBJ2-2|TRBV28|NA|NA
TGTGCCAGCAGTTCGGACAGCACCGGGGAGCTGTTTTTT
CASSSDSTGELFF
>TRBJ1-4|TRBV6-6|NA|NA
TGTGCCAGCCACGGGCGGGGTGCAAATGAAAAACTGTTTTTT
CASHGRGANEKLFF
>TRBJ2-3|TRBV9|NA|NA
TGTGCCAGCAGCGTAGGATTAGGGTCGGGCATCGATACGCAGTATTTT
CASSVGLGSGIDTQYF
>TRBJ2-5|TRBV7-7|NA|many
TGTGCTAGCAGCCAATTCAGGGGCCAAGAGACCCAGTACTTC
CASSQFRGQETQYF
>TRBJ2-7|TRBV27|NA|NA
TGTGCCAGCAGTTCTACTCCCTACGAGCAGTACTTC
CASSSTPYEQYF
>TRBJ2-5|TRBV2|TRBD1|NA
TGTGCCAGCAGTGACAGGGGGTGGGAGACCCAGTACTTC
CASSDRGWETQYF
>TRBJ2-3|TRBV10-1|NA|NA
TGCGCCAGCAGCCTAAACAGGGAAGGGACGCAGTATTTT
CASSLNREGTQYF
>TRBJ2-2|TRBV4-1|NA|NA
TGCGCCAGCAGCTTACGATACGCGGTCACCGGGGAGCTGTTTTTT
CASSLRYAVTGELFF
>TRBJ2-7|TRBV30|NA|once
TGTGCCTGGAGTGTGGGCGGGGCAGGATACGAGCAGTACTTC
CAWSVGGAGYEQYF
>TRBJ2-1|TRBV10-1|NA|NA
TGCGCCAGCAGTGAGGGGCTAGCTAATGAGCAGTTCTTC
CASSEGLANEQFF
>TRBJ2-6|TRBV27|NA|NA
TGTGCCAGCAGTGCCCTTTGGGACGGAGGCTCTGGGGCCAACGTCCTGACTTTC
CASSALWDGGSGANVLTF
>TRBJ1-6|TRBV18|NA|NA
TGTGCCAGCTCAATCCGACAGGATTCACCCCTCCACTTT
CASSIRQDSPLHF
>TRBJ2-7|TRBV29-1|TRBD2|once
TGCAGCGCCACAACTAGCGGGAGGGCCAGGTACGAGCAGTACTTC
CSATTSGRARYEQYF
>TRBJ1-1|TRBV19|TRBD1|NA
TGTGCCAGTAAAAGACAGGGGAACACTGAAGCTTTCTTT
CASKRQGNTEAFF
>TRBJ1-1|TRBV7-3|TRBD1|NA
TGTGCCAGCAGCCCAGGGGGCTCTTCGGCTGAAGCTTTCTTT
CASSPGGSSAEAFF
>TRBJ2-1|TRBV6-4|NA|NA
TGTGCCAGCAGTGACTCTCCACTAGCCGGCCAGTTCTTC
CASSDSPLAGQFF
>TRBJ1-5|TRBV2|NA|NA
TGTGCCAGCAGTGAATTTAGCAGGGGTAACAATCAGCCCCAGCATTTT
CASSEFSRGNNQPQHF
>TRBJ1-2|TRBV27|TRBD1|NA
TGTGCCAGCAGTTTATACAGGGACAGGGGTCGACCAAATGGCTACACCTTC
CASSLYRDRGRPNGYTF